The 4 T cell receptor beta chains given below trace back to one sample, sequenced in a study of response to subunit inactivated influenza vaccine. TCRdb itself ran the RT-PCR reads through MiXCR, one entry per CDR3 protein. The sample records about 780,000 distinct CDR3 sequences, about 18% being singletons. The sample here was PBMCs from blood, taken around 5 days after vaccination. The receptors shown here come from a man aged 45-60 years who received an inactivated influenza vaccine.

The rearrangement links TRBV7-2 to TRBJ2-5; 12 nucleotides match TRBD2. Germline assignment: CDR1 SGHTA and CDR2 FQGNSA. V shed 4 bases and J 5 bases; nucleotides not matched to a gene: 5. This CDR3 contains 15 residues. CDR3 protein: CASSSSSGRAETQYF. The CDR3 DNA is TGTGCCAGCAGCTCTTCTAGCGGGAGGGCCGAGACCCAGTACTTC.

J is TRBJ1-1 and V is TRBV20-1; D not resolved. Trimming took off 6 bases at V and 5 bases at J, with 10 bases between the two ends. This CDR3 contains 11 residues. Looked up from germline, CDR1 is DFQATT and CDR2 is SNEGSKA (reference sequence). This chain's CDR3 is CSALDLTEAFF. CDR3 nucleotides: TGCAGTGCGCTGGACCTGACTGAAGCTTTCTTT.

The CDR3: CASSYSTADYEAFF. CDR3 sequence (DNA): TGTGCCAGCAGTTATTCGACAGCGGATTATGAAGCTTTCTTT. V is TRBV6-5 and J is TRBJ1-1; D may be TRBD1 (5 bases). Trimming stripped 3 bases from V and 7 bases from J, with 15 bases between. CDR1 is MNHEY, CDR2 SVGAGI, per germline. The CDR3 is 14 amino acids.

The chain recombines TRBV12-3 or TRBV12-4 with TRBJ2-1; no firm D call. This CDR3 spans 14 amino acids. The V gene lost 3 bases and the J gene lost 3 bases, with 9 bases spanning the gap. The CDR3 DNA follows: TGTGCCAGCAGTTTTCTCGCAGTCTACAATGAGCAGTTCTTC. Residues: CASSFLAVYNEQFF.